The source of this TCR beta chain is a study of Graves' ophthalmopathy and Graves' hyperthyroidism. Eligible hyperthyroidism cases comprised new diagnoses of under 2 months' duration in individuals aged 18 to 65. Excluded: other autoimmune disease, uncontrolled infection, pregnancy or lactation. Thyroid ultrasound, orbital computed tomography, TRAb, serum thyroxine and clinical symptoms formed the basis of diagnosis. Investigators amplified TCR beta CDR3 regions from RNA transcripts. Second-round multiplex PCR came after first-round RT-PCR with HTBI primers. TCRdb re-derived calls from the multiplex PCR reads in MiXCR, one entry per CDR3 protein. This table holds approximately 380,000 distinct CDR3 sequences, about 21% found once. This CDR3 has 13 residues. The germline V and J ends were trimmed by 4 bases and 6 bases, with 10 bases remaining between them. Germline lookup yields CDR1 SGHAT and CDR2 FQNNGV.

Overall study findings and caveats: The model achieved roughly 69% sensitivity and 72% to 75% specificity for ophthalmopathy progression.

This clonotype occurred many times. Its specificity is unknown. Specimen: peripheral blood. The chain links TRBV11-2 to TRBJ1-5, with D uncertain. The source is a woman under 30 with stable Graves' hyperthyroidism. This CDR3 is CASSSYSGQPQHF. Here the CDR3 DNA reads TGTGCCAGCAGCTCCTACTCTGGTCAGCCCCAGCATTTT. Looking up the rest from reference TRBV11-2 and TRBJ1-5 gives the full variable domain: EAGVAQSPRYKIIEKRQSVAFWCNPISGHATLYWYQQILGQGPKLLIQFQNNGVVDDSQLPKDRFSAERLKGVDSTLKIQPAKLEDSAVYLCASSSYSGQPQHFGDGTRLSIL.